One sample yielded the 2 T cell receptor beta chains listed below, sequenced in a study of cytomegalovirus exposure and HLA in healthy donors. Vbeta (60) and Jbeta (13) primers were used in the PCR. Profiled with immunoSEQ multiplex PCR; TCRdb holds only in-frame clones, not every one. The sample shows 100,000 or so clones, over 70% of them seen only once. What was sequenced was PBMCs. The receptors stem from a man aged 25-40 years in good health and CMV-seronegative.

The genes are TRBV4-2 and TRBJ2-2, with 14 bases matching TRBD2. Germline CDR1 LGHNA, CDR2 YNFKEQ. CDR3 length: 18 residues. V dropped 3 bases and J dropped 4; count of bases not matched to a gene: 7. CDR3 sequence (DNA): TGTGCCAGCAGCCACCTCGGGACTAGCGGGAGTAGCACCGGGGAGCTGTTTTTT. Translation: CASSHLGTSGSSTGELFF.

DNA for the CDR3: TGCGCCAGCAGCCAAGCACGGGACAGGGACCCCTACGAGCAGTACTTC. Translation gives CASSQARDRDPYEQYF. The V call is TRBV4-1, the J call TRBJ2-7, with TRBD1 matching 9 bases. There are 16 residues in the CDR3. Unmatched junction bases numbered 6, after V lost 1 base and J lost 2 bases. Germline-derived CDR1 and CDR2 are MGHRA and YSYEKL.